Here is one TCR beta chain with its context. Trimming removed 5 bases from V and 7 bases from J; junction bases left unmatched: 3. CDR3 size: 12 residues. This sample was included in a study of blood T cell repertoires in COVID-19. About the research overall: COVID-19 samples from acute and convalescent phases originated in the United States, Italy and Spain. The cDNA or gDNA used as material had been derived from T cells, B-cell-depleted T cells, or PBMCs.

Clones were sequenced by immunoSEQ multiplex PCR, and TCRdb holds only the in-frame ones, with some missing. The table shows roughly 150,000 clones, with roughly 82% occurring only once. The TCR was taken from a woman in her forties or fifties with acute or convalescent COVID-19. The sequencing input was peripheral blood. The V and J genes are TRBV12-3 or TRBV12-4 and TRBJ1-2, with 8 positions matching TRBD1. CDR3 DNA: TGTGCCAGCAGTCCAGACAGGGGTGGCTACACCTTC. Encoded protein: CASSPDRGGYTF.